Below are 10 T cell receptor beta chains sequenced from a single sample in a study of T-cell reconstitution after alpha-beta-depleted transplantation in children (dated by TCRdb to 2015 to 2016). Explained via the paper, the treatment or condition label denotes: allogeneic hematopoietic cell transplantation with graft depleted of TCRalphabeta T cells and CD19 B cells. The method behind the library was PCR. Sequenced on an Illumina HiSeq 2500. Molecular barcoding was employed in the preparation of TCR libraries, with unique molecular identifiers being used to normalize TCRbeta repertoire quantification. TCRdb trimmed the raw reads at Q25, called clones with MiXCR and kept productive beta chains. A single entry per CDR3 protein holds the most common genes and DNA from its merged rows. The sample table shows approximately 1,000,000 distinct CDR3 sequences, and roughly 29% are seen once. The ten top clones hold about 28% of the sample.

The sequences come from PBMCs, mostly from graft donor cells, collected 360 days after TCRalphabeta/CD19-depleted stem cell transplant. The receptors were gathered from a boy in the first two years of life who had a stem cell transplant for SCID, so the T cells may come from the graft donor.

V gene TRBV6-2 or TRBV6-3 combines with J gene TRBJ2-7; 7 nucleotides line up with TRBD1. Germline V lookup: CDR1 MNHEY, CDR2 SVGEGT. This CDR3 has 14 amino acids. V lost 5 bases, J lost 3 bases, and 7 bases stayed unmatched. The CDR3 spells CASSPGYRGYEQYF. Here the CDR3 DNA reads TGTGCCAGCAGTCCGGGCTACAGGGGCTACGAGCAGTACTTC.

The CDR3 here is CSAPRTDTQYF. The CDR3 DNA sequence: TGCAGTGCTCCCCGGACAGATACGCAGTATTTT. This rearrangement joins TRBV20-1 to TRBJ2-3; D not certain. This CDR3 has 11 amino acids. CDR1 and CDR2 from the germline V gene are DFQATT and SNEGSKA (reference sequence). V was shortened by 5 bases and J by 3 bases, with 6 bases between the two germline ends.

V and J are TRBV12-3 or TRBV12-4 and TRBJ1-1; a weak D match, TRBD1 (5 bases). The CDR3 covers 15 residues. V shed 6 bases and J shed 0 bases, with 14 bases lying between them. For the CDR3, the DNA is TGTGCCAGCAGCTCCCGGACACAACTGAACACTGAAGCTTTCTTT. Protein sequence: CASSSRTQLNTEAFF.

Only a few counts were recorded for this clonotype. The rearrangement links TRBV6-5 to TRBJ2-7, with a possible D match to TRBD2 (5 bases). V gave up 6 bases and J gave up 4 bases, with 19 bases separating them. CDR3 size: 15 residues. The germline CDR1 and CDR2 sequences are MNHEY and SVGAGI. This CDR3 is CASSQEAAGKYEQYF. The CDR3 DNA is TGTGCCAGCAGCCAGGAGGCGGCTGGGAAGTACGAGCAGTACTTC.

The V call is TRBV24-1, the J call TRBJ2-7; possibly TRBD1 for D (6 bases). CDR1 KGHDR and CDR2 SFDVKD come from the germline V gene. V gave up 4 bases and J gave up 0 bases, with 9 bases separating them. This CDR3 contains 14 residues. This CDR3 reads CATSDPRGSYEQYF. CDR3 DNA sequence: TGTGCCACCAGTGACCCCAGGGGCTCCTACGAGCAGTACTTC.

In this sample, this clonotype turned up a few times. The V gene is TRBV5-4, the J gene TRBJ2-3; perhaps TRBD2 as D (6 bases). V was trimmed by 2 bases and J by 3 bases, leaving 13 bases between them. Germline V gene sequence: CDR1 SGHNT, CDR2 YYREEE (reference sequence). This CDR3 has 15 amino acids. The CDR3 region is CASSLDGSKTDTQYF. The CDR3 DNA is TGTGCCAGCAGCTTAGACGGGAGTAAGACAGATACGCAGTATTTT.

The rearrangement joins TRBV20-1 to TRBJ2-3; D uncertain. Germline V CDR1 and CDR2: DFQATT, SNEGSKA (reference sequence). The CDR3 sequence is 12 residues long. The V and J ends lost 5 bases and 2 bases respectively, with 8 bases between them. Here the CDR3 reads CSAGPYTDTQYF. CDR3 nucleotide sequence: TGCAGTGCTGGCCCATACACAGATACGCAGTATTTT.

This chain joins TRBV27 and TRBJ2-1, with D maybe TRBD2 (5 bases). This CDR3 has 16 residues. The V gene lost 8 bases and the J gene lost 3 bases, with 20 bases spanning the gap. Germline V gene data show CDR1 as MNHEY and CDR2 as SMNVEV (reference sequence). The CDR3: CASCLEGYSFYNEQFF. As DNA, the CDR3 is TGTGCCAGCTGCTTAGAGGGCTACTCATTCTACAATGAGCAGTTCTTC.

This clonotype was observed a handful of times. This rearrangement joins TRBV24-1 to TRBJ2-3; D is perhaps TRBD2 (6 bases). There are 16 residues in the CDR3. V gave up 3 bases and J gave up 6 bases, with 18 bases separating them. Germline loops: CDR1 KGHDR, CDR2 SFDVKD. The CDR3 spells CATSDANAGSVDTQYF. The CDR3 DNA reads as TGTGCCACCAGTGATGCAAATGCGGGATCGGTTGATACGCAGTATTTT.

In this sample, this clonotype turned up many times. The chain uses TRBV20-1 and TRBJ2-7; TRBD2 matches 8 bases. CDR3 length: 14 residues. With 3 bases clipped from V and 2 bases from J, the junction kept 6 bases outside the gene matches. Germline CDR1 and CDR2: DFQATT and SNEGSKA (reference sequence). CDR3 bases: TGCAGTGCTAGTGGTCCGGGACTAGCCTACGAGCAGTACTTC. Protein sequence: CSASGPGLAYEQYF.